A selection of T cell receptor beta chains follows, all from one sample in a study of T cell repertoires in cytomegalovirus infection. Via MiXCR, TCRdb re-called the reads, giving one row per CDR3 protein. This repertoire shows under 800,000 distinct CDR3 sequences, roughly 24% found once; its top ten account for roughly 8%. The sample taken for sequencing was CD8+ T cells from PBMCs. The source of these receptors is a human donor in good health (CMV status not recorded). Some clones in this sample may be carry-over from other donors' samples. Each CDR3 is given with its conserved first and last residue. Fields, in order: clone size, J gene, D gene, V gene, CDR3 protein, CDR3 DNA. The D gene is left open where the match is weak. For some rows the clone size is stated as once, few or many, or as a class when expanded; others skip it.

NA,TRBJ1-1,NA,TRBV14,CASSQDSGNTEAFF,TGTGCCAGCAGCCAAGATTCGGGGAACACTGAAGCTTTCTTT
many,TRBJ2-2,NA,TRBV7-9,CASSLNLRELFF,TGTGCCAGCAGCTTAAATTTGCGGGAGCTGTTTTTT
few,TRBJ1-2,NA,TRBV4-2,CASSAPEALDGYTF,TGTGCCAGCAGCGCACCCGAGGCTCTCGATGGCTACACCTTC
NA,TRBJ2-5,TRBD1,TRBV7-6,CASSRQGVKETQYF,TGTGCTAGCAGTCGACAGGGTGTGAAGGAGACCCAGTACTTC
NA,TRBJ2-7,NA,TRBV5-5,CASSLAGYYEQYF,TGTGCCAGCAGCTTGGCAGGGTACTACGAGCAGTACTTC
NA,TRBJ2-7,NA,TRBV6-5,CASSYSAGAREQYF,TGTGCCAGCAGTTACTCCGCGGGGGCCCGCGAGCAGTACTTC
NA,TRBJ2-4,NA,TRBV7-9,CASSGAKNIQYF,TGTGCCAGCAGTGGGGCCAAAAACATTCAGTACTTC
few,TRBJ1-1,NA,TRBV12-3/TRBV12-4,CASSYRQLITEAFF,TGTGCCAGCAGTTACAGACAATTGATAACTGAAGCTTTCTTT
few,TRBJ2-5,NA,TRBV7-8,CASSLPVETQYF,TGTGCCAGCAGCCTACCGGTGGAGACCCAGTACTTC
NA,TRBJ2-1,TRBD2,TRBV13,CASSSIAGPGHEQFF,TGTGCCAGCAGCTCCATAGCGGGGCCGGGGCATGAGCAGTTCTTC
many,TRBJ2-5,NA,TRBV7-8,CASSYRLVETQYF,TGTGCCAGCAGCTACCGACTAGTTGAGACCCAGTACTTC
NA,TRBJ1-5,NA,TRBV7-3,CACSHLEGSPQHF,TGTGCCTGCAGCCACCTGGAAGGCTCCCCCCAGCATTTT
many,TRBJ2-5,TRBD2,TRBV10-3,CAIRSTSGGPDQETQYF,TGTGCCATCAGGAGTACTAGCGGGGGACCAGACCAAGAGACCCAGTACTTC
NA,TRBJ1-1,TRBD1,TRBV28,CATGDRGAEAFF,TGTGCCACGGGAGACAGGGGAGCTGAAGCTTTCTTT
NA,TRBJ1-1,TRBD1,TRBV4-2,CASSQVTGTGGTEAFF,TGTGCCAGCAGCCAAGTCACCGGGACAGGGGGCACTGAAGCTTTCTTT
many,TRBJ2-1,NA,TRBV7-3,CASSLRDDEQFF,TGTGCCAGCAGCTTAAGGGACGATGAGCAGTTCTTC
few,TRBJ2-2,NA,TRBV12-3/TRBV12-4,CASSFEGRDTGELFF,TGTGCCAGCAGTTTTGAGGGGCGAGACACCGGGGAGCTGTTTTTT
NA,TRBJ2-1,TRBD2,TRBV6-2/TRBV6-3,CASSPKSSGAHNEQFF,TGTGCCAGCAGCCCGAAATCTAGCGGCGCCCACAATGAGCAGTTCTTC
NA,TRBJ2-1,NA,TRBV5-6,CASSLENRHNEQFF,TGTGCCAGCAGCTTGGAAAACCGACACAATGAGCAGTTCTTC
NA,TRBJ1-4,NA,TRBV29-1,CSVASGEAREKLFF,TGCAGCGTAGCCTCCGGGGAGGCACGTGAAAAACTGTTTTTT
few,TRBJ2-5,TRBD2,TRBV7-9,CASSPPARGGQETQYF,TGTGCCAGCAGCCCTCCAGCTCGGGGGGGCCAAGAGACCCAGTACTTC
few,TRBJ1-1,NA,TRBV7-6,CASSTGTWNEAFF,TGTGCCAGCAGTACCGGGACATGGAATGAAGCTTTCTTT
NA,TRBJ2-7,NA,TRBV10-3,CAIGRRRDGTYEQYF,TGTGCCATCGGCCGACGTCGGGACGGTACCTACGAGCAGTACTTC
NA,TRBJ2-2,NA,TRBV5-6,CASTPGRGNLNTGELFF,TGTGCCAGCACCCCCGGTCGGGGAAACTTGAACACCGGGGAGCTGTTTTTT
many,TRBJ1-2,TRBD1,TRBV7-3,CASSPAPTRRRDRGGGYTF,TGTGCCAGCAGCCCAGCACCAACACGGCGCCGGGACAGGGGAGGCGGCTACACCTTC
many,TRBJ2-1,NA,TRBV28,CASSLGLLYEQFF,TGTGCCAGCAGTTTAGGCCTCCTATATGAGCAGTTCTTC
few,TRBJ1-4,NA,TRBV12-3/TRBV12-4,CASSLRAPNEKLFF,TGTGCCAGCAGTTTGCGGGCGCCTAATGAAAAACTGTTTTTT
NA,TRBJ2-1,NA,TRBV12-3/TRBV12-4,CASSTWEQGVNEQFF,TGTGCCAGCAGTACCTGGGAACAGGGTGTCAATGAGCAGTTCTTC
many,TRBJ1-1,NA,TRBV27,CASSSGDYEAFF,TGTGCCAGCAGTTCAGGGGATTATGAAGCTTTCTTT
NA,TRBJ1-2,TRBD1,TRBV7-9,CASSHVGQQIYGYTF,TGTGCCAGCAGCCACGTGGGACAGCAGATTTATGGCTACACCTTC
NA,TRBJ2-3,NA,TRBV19,CASGRDSRTDTQYF,TGTGCCAGTGGCAGGGATAGTCGCACAGATACGCAGTATTTT